This TCR beta chain is from a study of shared clonotypes between healthy human individuals. CDR3 length: 15 residues. With V trimmed by 0 bases and J by 3 bases, 6 bases remained unmatched. CDR1 is SGDLS, CDR2 YYNGEE, per germline. This table comes from immunoSEQ multiplex PCR, and its TCRdb copy is limited to in-frame clones, with some not included. The sample has 1.5 million to 2.5 million clones, about 94% seen once; the top ten hold 1.2%. Naive CD8 cells lacked CD45RO, underwent positive selection for CCR7 and left out terminally differentiated effector memory CD45RA+ cells. The chain recombines TRBV9 with TRBJ2-7, with TRBD1 matching over 7 bases. Sample: naive CD8+ T cells sorted from blood. The sequence was collected from a man aged 18 to 29 in good health. CDR3 protein: CASSVDSQGVYEQYF. DNA for the CDR3: TGTGCCAGCAGCGTAGACTCCCAGGGGGTCTACGAGCAGTACTTC. Using reference TRBV9 and TRBJ2-7 for the parts outside the CDR3, the full variable domain is DSGVTQTPKHLITATGQRVTLRCSPRSGDLSVYWYQQSLDQGLQFLIQYYNGEERAKGNILERFSAQQFPDLHSELNLSSLELGDSALYFCASSVDSQGVYEQYFGPGTRLTVT.